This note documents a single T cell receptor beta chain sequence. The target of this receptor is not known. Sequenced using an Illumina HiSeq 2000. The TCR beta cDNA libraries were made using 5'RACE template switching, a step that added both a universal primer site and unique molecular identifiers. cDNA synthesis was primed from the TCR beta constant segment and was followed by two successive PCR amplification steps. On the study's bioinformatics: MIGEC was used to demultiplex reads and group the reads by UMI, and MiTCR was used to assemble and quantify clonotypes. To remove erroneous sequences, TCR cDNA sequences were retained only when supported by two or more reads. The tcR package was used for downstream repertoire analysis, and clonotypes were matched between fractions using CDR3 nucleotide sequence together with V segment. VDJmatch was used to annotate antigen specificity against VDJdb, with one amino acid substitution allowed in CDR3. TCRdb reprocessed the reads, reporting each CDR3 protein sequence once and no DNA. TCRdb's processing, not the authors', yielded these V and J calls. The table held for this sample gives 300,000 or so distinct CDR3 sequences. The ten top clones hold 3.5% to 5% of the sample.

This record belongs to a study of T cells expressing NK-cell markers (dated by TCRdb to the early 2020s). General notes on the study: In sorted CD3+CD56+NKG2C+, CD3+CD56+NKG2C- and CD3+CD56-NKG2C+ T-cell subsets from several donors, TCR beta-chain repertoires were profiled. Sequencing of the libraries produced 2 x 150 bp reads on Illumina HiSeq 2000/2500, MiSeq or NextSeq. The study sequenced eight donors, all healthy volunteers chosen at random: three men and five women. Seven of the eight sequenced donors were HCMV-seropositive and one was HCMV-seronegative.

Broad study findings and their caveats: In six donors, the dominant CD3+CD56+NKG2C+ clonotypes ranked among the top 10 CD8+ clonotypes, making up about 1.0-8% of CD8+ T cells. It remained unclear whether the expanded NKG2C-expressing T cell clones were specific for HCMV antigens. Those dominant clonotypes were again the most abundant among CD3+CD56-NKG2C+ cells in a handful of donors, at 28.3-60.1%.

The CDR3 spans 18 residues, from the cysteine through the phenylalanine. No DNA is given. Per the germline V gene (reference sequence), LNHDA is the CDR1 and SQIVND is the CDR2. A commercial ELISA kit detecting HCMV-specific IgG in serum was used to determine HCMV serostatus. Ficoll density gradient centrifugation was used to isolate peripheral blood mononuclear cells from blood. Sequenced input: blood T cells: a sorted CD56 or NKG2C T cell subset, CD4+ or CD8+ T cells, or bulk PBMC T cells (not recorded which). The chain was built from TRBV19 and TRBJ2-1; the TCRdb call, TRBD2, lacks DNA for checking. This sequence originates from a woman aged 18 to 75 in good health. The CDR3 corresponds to CASSMGTISSWGGNEQFF.